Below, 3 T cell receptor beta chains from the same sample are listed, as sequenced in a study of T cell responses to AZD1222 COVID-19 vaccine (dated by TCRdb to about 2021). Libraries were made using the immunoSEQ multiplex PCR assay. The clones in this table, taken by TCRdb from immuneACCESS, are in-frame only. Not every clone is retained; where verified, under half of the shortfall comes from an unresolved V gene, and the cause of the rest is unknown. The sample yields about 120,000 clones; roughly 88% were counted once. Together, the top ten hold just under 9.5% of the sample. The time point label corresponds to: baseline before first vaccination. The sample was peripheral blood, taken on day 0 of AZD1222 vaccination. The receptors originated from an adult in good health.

The DNA of the CDR3 is TGTGCCAGCAGCTCGCGGACTAGCGGGGGCTACGAGCAGTACTTC. Amino acid sequence: CASSSRTSGGYEQYF. V gene TRBV7-2 combines with J gene TRBJ2-7; 13 nucleotides match TRBD2. The trim removed 4 bases at V and 3 bases at J, leaving 3 bases unmatched. CDR3 size: 15 residues. Germline lookup yields CDR1 SGHTA and CDR2 FQGNSA.

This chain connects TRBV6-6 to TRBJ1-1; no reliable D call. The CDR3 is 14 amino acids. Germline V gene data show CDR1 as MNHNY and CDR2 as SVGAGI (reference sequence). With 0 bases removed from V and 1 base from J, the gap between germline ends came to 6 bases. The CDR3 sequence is CASSYSDTNTEAFF. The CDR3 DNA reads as TGTGCCAGCAGTTACTCAGACACGAACACTGAAGCTTTCTTT.

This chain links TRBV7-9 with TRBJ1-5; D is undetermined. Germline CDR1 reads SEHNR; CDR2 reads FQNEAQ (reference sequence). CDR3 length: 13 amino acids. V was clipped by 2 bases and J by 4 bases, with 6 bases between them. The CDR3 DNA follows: TGTGCCAGCAGCTTACAGGATAATCAGCCCCAGCATTTT. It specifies CASSLQDNQPQHF.